One sample yielded the 7 T cell receptor beta chains listed below, sequenced in a study of tumor and adjacent non-tumor tissue in lung cancer. RNA was extracted from bulk tissue without any cell sorting. TCRbeta libraries were built with three rounds of nested PCR, modified from ARM-PCR. From the multiplex PCR reads, TCRdb called clonotypes with MiXCR, one entry per CDR3 protein. The sample lists 85,000 to 100,000 distinct CDR3 sequences; approximately 65% were seen once. Sequenced material: lung tumor tissue. These receptors originate from a man between 60 and 70 years old with non-small cell lung cancer.

As to this clonotype: This may come from a read error, since a much larger clone is one base off. The chain carries TRBV28 and TRBJ2-5; D assignment may be TRBD1 or TRBD2 (6 bases each). CDR3 length equals 14 residues. Germline V gene lookup returns CDR1 MDHEN and CDR2 SYDVKM. CDR3 sequence (DNA): TGTGCCAGCATGGGGGGCGGGACTGGAGAGACCCATTACTTC. Encoded protein: CASMGGGTGETHYF. Full variable domain (outside the CDR3, taken from reference TRBV28 and TRBJ2-5): DVKVTQSSRYLVKRTGEKVFLECVQDMDHENMFWYRQDPGLGLRLIYFSYDVKMKEKGDIPEGYSVSREKKERFSLILESASTNQTSMYLCASMGGGTGETHYFGPGTRLLVL.

A remark on this clonotype: Mismatch with germline at one junction end may stem from a read error. The rearrangement links TRBV5-1 to TRBJ2-1; 8 nucleotides align to TRBD2. Germline V lookup: CDR1 SGHRS, CDR2 YFSETQ. The CDR3 extends over 14 amino acids. This chain's CDR3 is CASSLLAAIEEQFF. CDR3 bases: TGCGCCAGTAGCTTACTAGCGGCCATTGAAGAGCAGTTCTTC.

As for this clonotype: The junction differs from germline at one of its ends, possibly a read error. This chain joins TRBV4-1 and TRBJ2-2; no clear D. Germline V CDR1 and CDR2: MGHRA, YSYEKL. CDR3 length: 16 amino acids. The DNA for the CDR3 is TGCGCCAGAAGCCAAGGGCAAGGACCTGCCGCCCGGGAGCTGTTTTTT. This codes for CARSQGQGPAARELFF.

A note on this clonotype: Here the CDR3 omits its conserved ending phenylalanine or tryptophan, so a read error is the likely source. V is TRBV28 and J is TRBJ1-6, with no clear D. Germline assignment: CDR1 MDHEN and CDR2 SYDVKM. The CDR3 runs to 15 residues. The CDR3 sequence is CASSLYRGRNSHLHY. CDR3 in DNA: TGTGCCAGCAGTTTATACCGGGGTCGGAATTCACACCTCCACTAT.

This clonotype was seen more than once but under ten times. V usage is TRBV4-3 and J usage is TRBJ2-1, with 14 bases identical to TRBD2. The CDR3 runs 17 residues. The junction had 7 bases not matched to a gene; V was cut back by 0 bases and J by 9 bases. Germline V gene lookup returns CDR1 LGHNA and CDR2 YSLEER. The CDR3 loop reads CASSQDPTSGRVSEQFF. The DNA of the CDR3 is TGCGCCAGCAGCCAAGATCCGACTAGCGGGAGGGTTAGTGAGCAGTTCTTC.

A word on this clonotype: A read error may produce the germline difference seen at one junction end. The chain links TRBV4-2 to TRBJ2-4; the D gene is possibly TRBD2 (6 bases). CDR1 LGHNA and CDR2 YNFKEQ come from the germline V gene. The CDR3 contains 19 residues. CDR3 sequence reads: CASSQAQASVSLAKNIQYF. Here the CDR3 DNA reads TGTGCCAGCAGCCAAGCGCAGGCTAGCGTATCGTTAGCCAAAAATATTCAATACTTC.

The count of this clonotype is one. This CDR3 fails to terminate in the conserved phenylalanine or tryptophan, so it likely reflects a read error. The chain links TRBV28 to TRBJ2-1, with D hard to call. The CDR3 is 13 amino acids. Germline V lookup: CDR1 MDHEN, CDR2 SYDVKM. V was trimmed by 6 bases and J by 7 bases, leaving 13 bases between them. CDR3 sequence: CASSIGWRNEQFL. The CDR3 DNA reads TGTGCCAGCAGCATAGGATGGAGAAATGAGCAGTTCCTC.